This entry lists 18 T cell receptor beta chains sequenced from one sample in a study of neurological immune-mediated disorders. One entry per CDR3 protein, called by TCRdb with MiXCR from the 5' RACE reads. The sample has about 77,000 distinct CDR3 sequences; around 9.9% are singletons. Sequencing input: PBMCs. Receptors were obtained from a man between 45 and 60 years old in good health.

In its sample, this clonotype was seen many times. J is TRBJ2-1 and V is TRBV28, with 7 bases aligning to TRBD1. V lost 10 bases, J lost 7 bases, and 16 bases stayed unmatched. The germline gives CDR1 MDHEN, CDR2 SYDVKM. CDR3 length equals 15 residues. CDR3: CATTLSKGALNEQFF. CDR3 in DNA: TGTGCCACCACCCTCAGTAAGGGGGCGCTTAATGAGCAGTTCTTC.

This clonotype came up many times. J is TRBJ1-3 and V is TRBV18, with D tentatively TRBD1 (6 bases). The CDR3 has 17 amino acids. The ends were cut back, 3 bases at V and 0 bases at J, with 15 bases in the middle. Germline V gene sequence: CDR1 KGHSH, CDR2 LQKENI. The CDR3 spells CASSPLEQGLSGNTIYF. CDR3 DNA sequence: TGTGCCAGCTCACCCTTGGAACAGGGACTCTCTGGAAACACCATATATTTT.

This clonotype has ten or more counts. The CDR3 is CASSLGTGSGSPLHF. CDR3 bases: TGTGCCAGCAGCTTAGGGACAGGGAGCGGATCACCCCTCCACTTT. V is TRBV5-5 and J is TRBJ1-6, with 9 bases that match TRBD1. Germline V gene data show CDR1 as SGHKS and CDR2 as YYEKEE (reference sequence). The CDR3 is 15 residues long. The trim removed 2 bases at V and 10 bases at J, leaving 7 bases unmatched.

The chain carries TRBV5-6 and TRBJ2-5; D possibly corresponds to TRBD1 (6 bases). The CDR3 runs 18 residues. Germline V gene sequence: CDR1 SGHDT, CDR2 YYEEEE. With 2 bases removed from V and 0 bases from J, the gap between germline ends came to 20 bases. CDR3 region: CASSLGQGGHWYQETQYF. Here the CDR3 DNA reads TGTGCCAGCAGCTTAGGACAAGGGGGACATTGGTACCAAGAGACCCAGTACTTC.

This clonotype was recorded at least ten times. The chain couples TRBV7-6 to TRBJ2-2; D remains unclear. V lost 1 base and J lost 4, with 7 bases in between. The CDR3 runs to 14 residues. The germline CDR1 and CDR2 sequences are SGHVS and FNYEAQ. CDR3 loop: CASSLGPRTGELFF. For the CDR3, the DNA is TGTGCCAGCAGCTTAGGGCCTCGCACCGGGGAGCTGTTTTTT.

This clonotype was counted at least ten times. The chain uses TRBV7-2 and TRBJ2-7; TRBD2 might be the D (6 bases). V dropped 6 bases and J dropped 5 bases, with 20 bases sitting between them. In germline, CDR1 is SGHTA, CDR2 FQGNSA. This CDR3 comprises 15 residues. Written as DNA, the CDR3 is TGTGCCAGCAGGCCCTCCGGGACTCTCCGGAACGAGCAGTACTTC. Encoded protein: CASRPSGTLRNEQYF.

This clonotype came up many times. The chain couples TRBV7-9 to TRBJ2-2; 14 bases fit TRBD2. There are 15 residues in the CDR3. The junction had 3 bases not matched to a gene; V was cut back by 6 bases and J by 6 bases. Germline CDR1 SEHNR, CDR2 FQNEAQ (reference sequence). In DNA form, the CDR3 reads TGTGCCAGCAGGACGGGACTAGCGGGAGCCGGGGAGCTGTTTTTT. Residues: CASRTGLAGAGELFF.

This clonotype was picked up many times. The chain recombines TRBV6-2 or TRBV6-3 with TRBJ2-7; 7 bases agree with TRBD2. The trim removed 7 bases at V and 6 bases at J, leaving 12 bases unmatched. Per the germline V gene, CDR1 is MNHEY and CDR2 is SVGEGT. This CDR3 region has 14 residues. CDR3 coding DNA: TGTGCCAGCACGTTCAGCGGGACGGCCGGCGAGCAGTACTTC. As protein: CASTFSGTAGEQYF.

There are many counts of this clonotype. V is TRBV5-1 and J is TRBJ1-1, with D maybe TRBD1 (6 bases). The CDR3 extends over 14 amino acids. The germline gives CDR1 SGHRS, CDR2 YFSETQ. V was pared by 6 bases and J by 1 base, with 13 bases between. The CDR3 DNA follows: TGCGCCAGCACCAAGCAGACAGGGAACACTGAAGCTTTCTTT. Encoded protein: CASTKQTGNTEAFF.

This clonotype showed up many times. The chain recombines TRBV15 with TRBJ2-3; TRBD1 is a possible D gene (5 bases). CDR1 and CDR2 (germline): LNHNV, YYDKDF (reference sequence). Trimming took 1 base from V and 0 from J, leaving 8 bases between them. The CDR3 covers 15 residues. Here the CDR3 DNA reads TGTGCCACCAGCAGAGGCGACAGTAGCACAGATACGCAGTATTTT. It codes for CATSRGDSSTDTQYF.

This clonotype was observed at least ten times. CDR3 sequence reads: CASRSGPHEQYF. In DNA, the CDR3 is TGTGCCAGCAGGTCGGGGCCGCACGAGCAGTACTTC. V and J are TRBV27 and TRBJ2-7; possibly TRBD1 or TRBD2 for D (5 bases each). Germline V gene sequence: CDR1 MNHEY, CDR2 SMNVEV (reference sequence). The CDR3 is made up of 12 amino acids. The V end was cut by 6 bases, the J end by 5 bases, with 11 bases between.

This clonotype was picked up many times. The V call is TRBV10-3, the J call TRBJ2-1; 9 bases map to TRBD1. The CDR3 extends over 17 amino acids. Germline CDR1 ENHRY, CDR2 SYGVKD. Trimming removed 2 bases from V and 5 bases from J; junction bases left unmatched: 10. CDR3 loop: CAISEGVGQGTHNEQFF. The CDR3 bases are TGTGCCATCAGTGAGGGGGTTGGACAGGGGACCCACAATGAGCAGTTCTTC.

This clonotype was detected many times. The chain carries TRBV4-2 and TRBJ2-7; tentative D call: TRBD2 (6 bases). Germline V gene lookup returns CDR1 LGHNA and CDR2 YNFKEQ. V was shortened by 0 bases and J by 1 base, with 19 bases between the two germline ends. The CDR3 runs to 18 residues. The chain's CDR3 is CASSQDRAGLTLSYEQYF. The CDR3 DNA reads TGTGCCAGCAGCCAAGATAGGGCGGGACTCACCCTATCCTACGAGCAGTACTTC.

This clonotype has a count of ten or more. The chain carries TRBV12-3 or TRBV12-4 and TRBJ1-4; D remains ambiguous. V was clipped by 6 bases and J by 10 bases, with 18 bases between them. The CDR3 is 14 amino acids. The CDR3 sequence: CASRRTPDELKLFF. The CDR3 coding sequence is TGTGCCAGCAGGCGAACACCAGATGAACTAAAACTGTTTTTT.

This clonotype occurred many times. The chain employs TRBV20-1 and TRBJ2-3; 7 nucleotides line up with TRBD2. CDR1 DFQATT and CDR2 SNEGSKA come from the germline V gene (reference sequence). This CDR3 spans 17 amino acids. J gave up 2 bases and V 6 bases, and 17 bases lay outside the gene matches. The chain's CDR3 is CSANRLSREWVTDTQYF. The DNA for the CDR3 is TGCAGTGCCAACCGGCTTTCGCGGGAGTGGGTCACAGATACGCAGTATTTT.

This clonotype appeared many times. The gene calls are TRBV5-1 and TRBJ1-4, with a tentative D call TRBD1 (5 bases). V lost 5 bases and J lost 0, with 8 bases in between. The CDR3 length is 14 residues. The V gene's germline CDR1 is SGHRS and CDR2 YFSETQ. CDR3 nucleotides: TGCGCCAGCAGTGACAGCGCAACTAATGAAAAACTGTTTTTT. It codes for CASSDSATNEKLFF.

This clonotype was seen ten or more times. This chain uses TRBV5-1 with TRBJ2-1; 8 bases match TRBD1. V dropped 3 bases and J dropped 3; count of bases not matched to a gene: 5. CDR1 and CDR2 from the germline V gene are SGHRS and YFSETQ. This CDR3 spans 15 amino acids. The CDR3 is CASSWSGGVYNEQFF. CDR3 sequence (DNA): TGCGCCAGCAGCTGGTCAGGGGGCGTCTACAATGAGCAGTTCTTC.

Many counts were recorded for this clonotype. The chain combines TRBV5-1 with TRBJ1-2; D is perhaps TRBD1 (5 bases). The CDR3 has 14 residues. CDR1 and CDR2 from the germline V gene are SGHRS and YFSETQ. Trimming left V 4 bases short and J 7 bases short, with 17 bases between. The CDR3 region is CASSLGGGYVGYTF. The CDR3 region has the DNA TGCGCCAGCAGCCTCGGCGGGGGGTATGTTGGCTACACCTTC. Full variable domain (missing parts from reference TRBV5-1 and TRBJ1-2): KAGVTQTPRYLIKTRGQQVTLSCSPISGHRSVSWYQQTPGQGLQFLFEYFSETQRNKGNFPGRFSGRQFSNSRSEMNVSTLELGDSALYLCASSLGGGYVGYTFGSGTRLTVV.